This entry lists 2 T cell receptor beta chains sequenced from one sample in a study of shared clonotypes between healthy human individuals. The method was immunoSEQ multiplex PCR; TCRdb's version includes in-frame clones alone and lacks a portion of them. The data show 1,500,000 or so clones, less than 99% seen once. The material sequenced was naive CD4+ T cells sorted from blood. The subset denotes: CD45RA+ positively selected. Receptors were obtained from a man younger than 45 in good health.

V and J are TRBV19 and TRBJ2-1; the D is unclear. The V end was cut by 0 bases, the J end by 10 bases, with 19 bases between. The CDR3 consists of 16 residues. Germline assignment: CDR1 LNHDA and CDR2 SQIVND (reference sequence). The chain's CDR3 is CASSIDNQPRNREQFF. The CDR3 DNA reads TGTGCCAGTAGTATAGATAACCAGCCTCGGAACCGCGAGCAGTTCTTC.

On this clone itself: A read error may account for a junction end that differs from germline. The V and J genes are TRBV7-7 and TRBJ2-2; possible D gene TRBD1, 5 bases. CDR3 length: 14 amino acids. CDR1 is SSHAT, CDR2 FNYEAQ, per germline (reference sequence). The CDR3, as DNA: TGTGCTAGCAGCTCCGACAGAAACACCGGGGAGCTGTTTTTT. Translation: CASSSDRNTGELFF.